This passage covers 13 T cell receptor beta chains from one sample sequenced in a study of T cells expressing NK-cell markers (dated by TCRdb to 2019 to 2021). The library was generated by 5' RACE. Sequencing used an Illumina HiSeq 2000. Through TCRdb reprocessing, the reads give one entry per CDR3 protein sequence; DNA is omitted. The table for this sample shows over 100,000 distinct CDR3 sequences. The top ten clones comprise 18% of the sample. The specimen sequenced was blood T cells: a sorted CD56 or NKG2C T cell subset, CD4+ or CD8+ T cells, or bulk PBMC T cells (not recorded which). Source of these receptors: a woman aged 18-70 years in good health.

The chain links TRBV5-6 to TRBJ2-7; no DNA is available, so the TRBD1 call from TCRdb remains unchecked. The CDR3 has 15 residues. Germline V gene lookup returns CDR1 SGHDT and CDR2 YYEEEE. Here the CDR3 reads CASSWGGTGIGEQYF.

The chain carries TRBV20-1 and TRBJ2-7; TCRdb calls TRBD1, which cannot be checked without DNA. The CDR3 spans 12 residues. CDR1 DFQATT and CDR2 SNEGSKA come from the germline V gene (reference sequence). The CDR3 is CSAREGGYEQYF.

This chain connects TRBV4-1 to TRBJ2-1; TCRdb indicates TRBD1, and absent DNA this call remains unverified. The CDR3 extends over 13 amino acids. CDR1 and CDR2 (germline): MGHRA, YSYEKL. The CDR3 is CASSRGQGFEQFF.

The chain has TRBV29-1 and TRBJ1-1; TCRdb's D call of TRBD1 is untestable without DNA. CDR1 is SQVTM, CDR2 ANQGSEA, per germline. This CDR3 region has 13 residues. The CDR3 loop is CSVEQGAHTEAFF.

The V and J genes are TRBV9 and TRBJ2-1; TCRdb reports TRBD1, a call that lacks DNA to check it against. Looked up from germline, CDR1 is SGDLS and CDR2 is YYNGEE. The CDR3 is 15 amino acids. The CDR3 loop reads CASSFGGAPYNEQFF.

This sequence joins TRBV4-3 and TRBJ2-1; TCRdb names TRBD2, which stays unverified in the absence of DNA. The germline V gene encodes CDR1 LGHNA and CDR2 YSLEER. This CDR3 has 17 amino acids. The CDR3 here is CASSQESSGRVYNEQFF.

V and J are TRBV20-1 and TRBJ2-7; TCRdb outputs TRBD2, but without DNA this stays unchecked. The CDR3 covers 13 residues. Germline V gives CDR1 DFQATT, CDR2 SNEGSKA (reference sequence). CDR3 sequence reads: CSARGTSGYEQYF.

The rearrangement uses TRBV2 and TRBJ2-1; the D call from TCRdb, TRBD2, cannot be confirmed without DNA. The CDR3 contains 20 residues. Germline V gene sequence: CDR1 SNHLY, CDR2 FYNNEI. The CDR3: CASSETPRRNGGQPSNEQFF.

The gene calls are TRBV7-9 and TRBJ1-1. The CDR3 is 16 amino acids. Germline V gene data show CDR1 as SEHNR and CDR2 as FQNEAQ (reference sequence). CDR3 loop: CASSAISGGIRTEAFF.

The rearrangement links TRBV6-5 to TRBJ1-1; TCRdb picks TRBD1, but there is no DNA to check that call. Germline CDR1 reads MNHEY; CDR2 reads SVGAGI. The CDR3 consists of 15 residues. The CDR3: CASSYPETGEAEAFF.

The genes are TRBV15 and TRBJ2-1; TCRdb proposes TRBD1, but this gene call is untestable without DNA. Per germline, CDR1 LNHNV and CDR2 YYDKDF (reference sequence). CDR3 size: 14 residues. The CDR3 sequence is CATSRGTGNNEQFF. Combining the CDR3 with reference TRBV15 and TRBJ2-1 gives the whole variable domain DAMVIQNPRYQVTQFGKPVTLSCSQTLNHNVMYWYQQKSSQAPKLLFHYYDKDFNNEADTPDNFQSRRPNTSFCFLDIRSPGLGDTAMYLCATSRGTGNNEQFFGPGTRLTVL.

The CDR3 sequence is CASSKGAAYCYEQYF. The chain couples TRBV21-1 to TRBJ2-7. TRBV21-1 is shown as a pseudogene. The CDR3 sequence is 15 residues long.

The rearrangement uses TRBV27 and TRBJ1-5; there is no DNA to check the TCRdb D call of TRBD1. Germline CDR1 is MNHEY and CDR2 is SMNVEV (reference sequence). There are 13 residues in the CDR3. The chain's CDR3 is CASSSRVHQPQHF.